This TCR beta chain appears in the sequencing data of a study of cytomegalovirus exposure and HLA in healthy donors (dated 2017 in TCRdb). Background for the entire study: A later analysis indicated that the roughly 130 validation repertoires were generated on the platform also employed for the approximately 690 repertoires of the first cohort. To predict cytomegalovirus infection status, the study combined high-throughput TCR immunosequencing, statistical association of individual TCRs with disease status, and machine learning. The study was designed to test whether signatures of past pathogen exposure could be identified by cataloging public T cell receptors. Besides the first cohort of some 670 subjects, a separate validation cohort made up of 120 different subjects was used.

From the germline V gene, CDR1 is SGDLS and CDR2 is YYNGEE. Spanning cysteine to phenylalanine, the CDR3 consists of 12 amino acids. The read is trimmed to its CDR3 DNA, 36 bases read in frame from base 1. The donors were included in the validation cohort of 130 or so subjects, a group kept apart from the roughly 670-subject first cohort. Library preparation used the immunoSEQ multiplex PCR assay. Turning to the authors' computational methods: To diagnose cytomegalovirus status from the catalog of TCR beta chain sequences, a statistical classification framework was built. Drawn from immuneACCESS, this table holds only the in-frame rearrangements with V and J called that TCRdb kept. Clones are partly lost; checked studies trace under half to an unresolved V gene and leave the rest unexplained. V and J calls and clone size are those listed in that table; D and trimming were worked out from the DNA. The sample table lists about 65,000 clones, just over 90% of them with a count of one. Clones ranked in the top ten supply 1% to 1.5% of the sample.

Notes on this clone: Its antigen is unknown. An end of the junction does not agree with germline; a read error may underlie this.

What the authors observed across the whole study: In vitro tests confirmed that a few of the cytomegalovirus-associated TCR beta chains recognize cytomegalovirus antigens. Most TCR sequences were observed very rarely across donors, whereas some public TCRs were present in many individuals. Cytomegalovirus status was reported to be diagnosed by the classifier with high specificity and sensitivity in both the original and validation cohorts. All 120 or so repertoires were used to score co-occurrence in the validation cohort in a later analysis, because that analysis had no HLA typing for the cohort. In the study, 164 TCR beta chains were listed as associated with cytomegalovirus. The authors suggested that the approach could potentially be extended to other disease states and immunological phenotypes. A later analysis found that TCRs clustered in the first cohort also tended to co-occur in the 120 validation repertoires, with 90% to 95% of cluster scores above 0.

The chain is made from TRBV9 and TRBJ2-1, and TRBD2 aligns with 12 junction nucleotides. The sequence was collected from a woman aged 18-29 years in good health and CMV-seronegative. The sample was PBMCs. In nucleotides, the sequence is TGTGCCAGCAGCGTGACTAGCGGGAGTTTGGTCTTC. Its translation reads: CASSVTSGSLVF.